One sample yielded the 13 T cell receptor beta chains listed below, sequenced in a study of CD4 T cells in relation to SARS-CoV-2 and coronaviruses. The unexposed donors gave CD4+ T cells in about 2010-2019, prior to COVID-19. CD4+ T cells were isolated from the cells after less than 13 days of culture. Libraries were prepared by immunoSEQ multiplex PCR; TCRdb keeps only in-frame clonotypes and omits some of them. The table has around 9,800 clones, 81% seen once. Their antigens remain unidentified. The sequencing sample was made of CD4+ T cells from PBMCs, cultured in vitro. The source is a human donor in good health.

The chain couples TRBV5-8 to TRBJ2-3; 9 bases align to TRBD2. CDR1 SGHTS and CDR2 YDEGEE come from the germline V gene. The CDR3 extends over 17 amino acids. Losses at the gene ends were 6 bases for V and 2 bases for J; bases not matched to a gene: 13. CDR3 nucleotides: TGTGCCAGCATCCACTGGGGTAGCGGGAGTTCCACAGATACGCAGTATTTT. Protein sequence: CASIHWGSGSSTDTQYF.

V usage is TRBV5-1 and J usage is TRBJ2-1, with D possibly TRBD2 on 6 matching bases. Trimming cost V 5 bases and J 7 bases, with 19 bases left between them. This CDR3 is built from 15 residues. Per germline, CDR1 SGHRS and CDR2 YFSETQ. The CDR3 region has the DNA TGCGCCAGCAGACGGGACTCCACATCTCGGAATGAGCAGTTCTTC. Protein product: CASRRDSTSRNEQFF.

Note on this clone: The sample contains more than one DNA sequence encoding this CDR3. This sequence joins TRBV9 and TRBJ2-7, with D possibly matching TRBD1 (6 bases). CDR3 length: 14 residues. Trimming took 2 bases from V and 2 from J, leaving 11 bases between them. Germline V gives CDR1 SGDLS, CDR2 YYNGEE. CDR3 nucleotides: TGTGCCAGCAGCGTTTTGGACAGCCCCTACGAGCAGTACTTC. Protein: CASSVLDSPYEQYF.

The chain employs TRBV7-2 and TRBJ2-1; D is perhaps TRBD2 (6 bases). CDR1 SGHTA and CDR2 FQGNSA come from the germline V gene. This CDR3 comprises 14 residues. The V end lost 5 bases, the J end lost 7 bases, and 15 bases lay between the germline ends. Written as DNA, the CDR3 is TGTGCCAGCAGCCGTAACGGAGGGTTGAATGAGCAGTTCTTC. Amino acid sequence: CASSRNGGLNEQFF.

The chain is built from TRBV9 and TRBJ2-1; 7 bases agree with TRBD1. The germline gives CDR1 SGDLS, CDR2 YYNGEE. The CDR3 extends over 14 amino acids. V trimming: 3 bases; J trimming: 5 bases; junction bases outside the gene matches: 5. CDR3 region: CASSATGRNNEQFF. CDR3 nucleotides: TGTGCCAGCAGCGCGACAGGGAGAAACAATGAGCAGTTCTTC.

CDR3 in DNA: TGTGCCAGCAGCCGTGGGACAGGGAACTATGGCTACACCTTC. Protein product: CASSRGTGNYGYTF. This chain links TRBV7-8 with TRBJ1-2; 9 bases agree with TRBD1. V lost 5 bases to trimming and J lost 2 bases; unmatched junction nucleotides: 3. This CDR3 spans 14 amino acids. Germline values: CDR1 SGHVS, CDR2 FQNEAQ.

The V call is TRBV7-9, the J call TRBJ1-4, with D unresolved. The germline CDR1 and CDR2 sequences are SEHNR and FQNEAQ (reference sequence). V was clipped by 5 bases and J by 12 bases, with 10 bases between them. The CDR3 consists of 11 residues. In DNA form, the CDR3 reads TGTGCCAGCAGCCGGGCTTTGGAACTGTTTTTT. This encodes CASSRALELFF. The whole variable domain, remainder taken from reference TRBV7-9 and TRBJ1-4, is DTGVSQNPRHKITKRGQNVTFRCDPISEHNRLYWYRQTLGQGPEFLTYFQNEAQLEKSRLLSDRFSAERPKGSFSTLEIQRTEQGDSAMYLCASSRALELFFGSGTQLSVL.

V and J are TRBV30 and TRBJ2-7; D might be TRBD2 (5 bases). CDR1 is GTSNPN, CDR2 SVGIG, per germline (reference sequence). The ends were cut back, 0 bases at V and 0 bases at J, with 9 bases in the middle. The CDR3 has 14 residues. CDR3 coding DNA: TGTGCCTGGAGTGTACCGGGGAGCTCCTACGAGCAGTACTTC. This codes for CAWSVPGSSYEQYF.

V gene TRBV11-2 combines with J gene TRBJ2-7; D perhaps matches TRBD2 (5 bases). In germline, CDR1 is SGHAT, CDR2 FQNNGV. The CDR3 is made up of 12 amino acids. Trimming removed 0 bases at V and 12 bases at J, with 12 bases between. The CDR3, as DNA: TGTGCCAGCAGCTTAGATCAGAGGGAAAGGTACTTC. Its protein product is CASSLDQRERYF.

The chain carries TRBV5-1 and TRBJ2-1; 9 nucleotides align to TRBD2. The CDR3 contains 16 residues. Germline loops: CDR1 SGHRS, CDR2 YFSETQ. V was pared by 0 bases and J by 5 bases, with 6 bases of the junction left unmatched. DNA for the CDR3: TGCGCCAGCAGCTTGGCCCCTAGCGGGACGCACAATGAGCAGTTCTTC. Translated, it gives CASSLAPSGTHNEQFF.

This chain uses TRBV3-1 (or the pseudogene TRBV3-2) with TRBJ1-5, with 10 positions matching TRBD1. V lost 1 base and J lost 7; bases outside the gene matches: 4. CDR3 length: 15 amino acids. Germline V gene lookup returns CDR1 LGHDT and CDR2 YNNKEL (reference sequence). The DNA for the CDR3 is TGTGCCAGCAGCCAAGGGGACAGGGGTCAACAGCCCCAGCATTTT. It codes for CASSQGDRGQQPQHF.

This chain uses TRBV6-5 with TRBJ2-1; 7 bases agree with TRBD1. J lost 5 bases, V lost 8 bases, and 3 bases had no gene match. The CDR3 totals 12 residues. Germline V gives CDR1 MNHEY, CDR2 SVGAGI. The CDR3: CASEGAHNEQFF. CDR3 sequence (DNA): TGTGCCAGCGAGGGGGCCCACAATGAGCAGTTCTTC.

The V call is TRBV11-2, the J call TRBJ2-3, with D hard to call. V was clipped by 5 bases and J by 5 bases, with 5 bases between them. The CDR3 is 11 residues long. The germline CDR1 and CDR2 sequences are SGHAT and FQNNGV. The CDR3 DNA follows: TGTGCCAGCAGCCCAGGAGATACGCAGTATTTT. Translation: CASSPGDTQYF.